The 23 T cell receptor beta chains reported below all come from one sample, sequenced in a study of T cell changes during pregnancy in multiple sclerosis. Clones were sequenced by immunoSEQ multiplex PCR, and TCRdb holds only the in-frame ones, with some missing. Of 50,000 to 65,000 clones in the sample, about nine tenths were seen once. The sample here was peripheral blood, taken in the third trimester of pregnancy. Source of these receptors: a female donor in good health, enrolled as a control in a pregnancy study.

The gene calls are TRBV6-6 and TRBJ1-5; D might be TRBD1 (6 bases). The CDR3 sequence is 15 residues long. Germline values: CDR1 MNHNY, CDR2 SVGAGI (reference sequence). The V gene lost 6 bases and the J gene lost 0 bases, with 12 bases spanning the gap. CDR3 protein: CASRYQGYSNQPQHF. The DNA of the CDR3 is TGTGCCAGCAGATACCAGGGGTATAGCAATCAGCCCCAGCATTTT.

The chain employs TRBV5-5 and TRBJ2-5; a possible D gene is TRBD1 (5 bases). The germline V gene has CDR1 SGHKS and CDR2 YYEKEE (reference sequence). CDR3 length: 15 amino acids. V was pared by 3 bases and J by 0 bases, with 12 bases between. The DNA of the CDR3 is TGTGCCAGCAGCTCCGCGACAGAATACCAAGAGACCCAGTACTTC. Protein product: CASSSATEYQETQYF.

The chain carries TRBV11-2 and TRBJ2-2, with D possibly TRBD2 on 5 matching bases. The V gene's germline CDR1 is SGHAT and CDR2 FQNNGV. This CDR3 comprises 14 residues. With 3 bases removed from V and 7 bases from J, the gap between germline ends came to 12 bases. DNA for the CDR3: TGTGCCAGCAGCTTGGAGAGGGTGGTCGGGGAGCTGTTTTTT. It codes for CASSLERVVGELFF.

The gene calls are TRBV9 and TRBJ1-1; TRBD1 agrees at 8 bases. Germline-derived CDR1 and CDR2 are SGDLS and YYNGEE. With V trimmed by 3 bases and J by 3 bases, 4 bases remained unmatched. This CDR3 has 14 residues. CDR3 in DNA: TGTGCCAGCAGCGGGTCCAGGGGGCACACTGAAGCTTTCTTT. Protein product: CASSGSRGHTEAFF.

The chain couples TRBV5-1 to TRBJ1-2; TRBD1 agrees at 11 bases. CDR3 length equals 15 residues. After removal of 0 bases from V and 7 bases from J, the junction contained 5 bases not matched to a gene. CDR1 is SGHRS, CDR2 YFSETQ, per germline. This chain's CDR3 is CASSLEGQGASGYTF. The DNA for the CDR3 is TGCGCCAGCAGCTTGGAAGGACAGGGGGCTTCTGGCTACACCTTC.

The J gene is TRBJ1-2, the V gene TRBV30, with D perhaps TRBD1 (5 bases). The CDR3 consists of 14 residues. The V and J ends lost 1 base and 7 bases respectively, with 16 bases between them. Germline-derived CDR1 and CDR2 are GTSNPN and SVGIG (reference sequence). CDR3 region: CAWSGTRAHSGYTF. CDR3 nucleotides: TGTGCCTGGAGTGGGACAAGGGCCCATAGTGGCTACACCTTC.

This clone came up a few times. CDR3 sequence reads: CASSQDPAGGYEKLFF. CDR3 nucleotides: TGTGCCAGCAGCCAAGATCCCGCAGGGGGCTATGAAAAACTGTTTTTT. This chain uses TRBV4-2 with TRBJ1-4; 8 nucleotides agree with TRBD1. Trimming cost V 0 bases and J 6 bases; bases outside gene matches: 6. Germline V lookup: CDR1 LGHNA, CDR2 YNFKEQ. This CDR3 has 16 amino acids.

This rearrangement joins TRBV14 to TRBJ1-2; no definite D call. Germline V lookup: CDR1 SGHDN, CDR2 FVKESK. CDR3 size: 15 residues. V lost 1 base and J lost 4, with 13 bases in between. CDR3 loop: CASSQGGHGVYGYTF. CDR3 DNA: TGTGCCAGCAGCCAAGGAGGCCACGGGGTCTATGGCTACACCTTC.

This rearrangement joins TRBV5-5 to TRBJ1-2; 9 nucleotides line up with TRBD1. In germline, CDR1 is SGHKS, CDR2 YYEKEE (reference sequence). This CDR3 region has 15 residues. Losses at the gene ends were 4 bases for V and 8 bases for J; bases not matched to a gene: 12. CDR3 residues: CASSAPGQGLRGYTF. CDR3 in DNA: TGTGCCAGCAGCGCTCCGGGACAGGGATTACGGGGCTACACCTTC.

This chain links TRBV6-5 with TRBJ2-7, with TRBD2 matching over 8 bases. J lost 3 bases, V lost 4 bases, and 5 bases had no gene match. The CDR3 is made up of 14 amino acids. CDR1 is MNHEY and CDR2 is SVGAGI in the germline V gene. The DNA of the CDR3 is TGTGCCAGCAGTTCATGGACTAGCCTCTACGAGCAGTACTTC. The encoded protein is CASSSWTSLYEQYF.

The chain recombines TRBV19 with TRBJ1-4; D gene uncertain. This CDR3 spans 15 amino acids. Germline V gene data show CDR1 as LNHDA and CDR2 as SQIVND (reference sequence). Deletions cut 3 bases from V and 0 bases from J, with 8 bases between. CDR3 region: CASSIMSATNEKLFF. The CDR3 region has the DNA TGTGCCAGTAGTATTATGTCTGCAACTAATGAAAAACTGTTTTTT.

This clone was seen once. V and J are TRBV14 and TRBJ2-3, with 8 positions matching TRBD2. Trimming cost V 4 bases and J 8 bases; bases outside gene matches: 11. The CDR3 contains 15 residues. The germline V gene has CDR1 SGHDN and CDR2 FVKESK. CDR3 nucleotide sequence: TGTGCCAGCAGCCTCCCGGGAGGGCCCCCAGGTACGCAGTATTTT. The encoded protein is CASSLPGGPPGTQYF.

The DNA of the CDR3 is TGCGCCAGCAGTGAGGTAGCGGGGGCCTACAATGAGCAGTTCTTC. It codes for CASSEVAGAYNEQFF. The chain couples TRBV10-1 to TRBJ2-1; TRBD2 aligns across 9 bases. V was pared by 2 bases and J by 2 bases, with 1 base of the junction left unmatched. Germline values: CDR1 WNHNN, CDR2 SYGVQD (reference sequence). The CDR3 covers 15 residues.

The chain uses TRBV2 and TRBJ1-6, with 12 bases identical to TRBD1. Germline CDR1 is SNHLY and CDR2 is FYNNEI. This CDR3 is built from 17 residues. J was trimmed by 12 bases and V by 8 bases; bases with no gene match: 17. The CDR3 loop is CASGPGQGAIKVIPLHF. CDR3 DNA sequence: TGTGCCAGCGGCCCGGGACAGGGGGCGATTAAGGTCATACCCCTCCACTTT. Drawing the rest from reference TRBV2 and TRBJ1-6, the complete variable domain is EPEVTQTPSHQVTQMGQEVILRCVPISNHLYFYWYRQILGQKVEFLVSFYNNEISEKSEIFDDQFSVERPDGSNFTLKIRSTKLEDSAMYFCASGPGQGAIKVIPLHFGNGTRLTVT.

This chain joins TRBV7-9 and TRBJ2-2; 9 nucleotides line up with TRBD1. CDR1 is SEHNR, CDR2 FQNEAQ, per germline (reference sequence). This CDR3 spans 16 amino acids. V gave up 2 bases and J gave up 2 bases; unmatched junction bases: 3. For the CDR3, the DNA is TGTGCCAGCAGCTTACGGGGACAGGGCAACACCGGGGAGCTGTTTTTT. Its protein is CASSLRGQGNTGELFF. Full variable domain (remainder filled in from reference TRBV7-9 and TRBJ2-2): DTGVSQNPRHKITKRGQNVTFRCDPISEHNRLYWYRQTLGQGPEFLTYFQNEAQLEKSRLLSDRFSAERPKGSFSTLEIQRTEQGDSAMYLCASSLRGQGNTGELFFGEGSRLTVL.

This clone came up once. The chain joins TRBV2 to TRBJ1-4, with a tentative D call TRBD1 (5 bases). Germline lookup yields CDR1 SNHLY and CDR2 FYNNEI. The V end was cut by 6 bases, the J end by 11 bases, with 19 bases between. The CDR3 runs 14 residues. The CDR3 DNA is TGTGCCAGCAGAACCACTGGTGGGGGGGAGAAACTGTTTTTT. It codes for CASRTTGGGEKLFF.

The rearrangement uses TRBV7-9 and TRBJ1-1; TRBD1 is a possible D gene (6 bases). This CDR3 is 15 amino acids long. Germline loops: CDR1 SEHNR, CDR2 FQNEAQ (reference sequence). V lost 5 bases to trimming and J lost 1 base, with 14 bases between them. The CDR3 bases are TGTGCCAGCAGCCCACCCGGGGGGGCGAACACTGAAGCTTTCTTT. It yields the protein CASSPPGGANTEAFF.

The chain uses TRBV6-5 and TRBJ2-7, with a possible D match to TRBD1 (6 bases). CDR1 is MNHEY and CDR2 is SVGAGI in the germline V gene. This CDR3 has 14 residues. The V end was cut by 6 bases, the J end by 4 bases, with 16 bases between. The CDR3 coding sequence is TGTGCCAGCAGCCGATTGTCAGGGGAGTACGAGCAGTACTTC. Encoded protein: CASSRLSGEYEQYF.

This clone came up once. The chain joins TRBV19 to TRBJ1-4, with D tentatively TRBD1 (6 bases). V was trimmed by 8 bases and J by 3 bases, leaving 13 bases between them. Germline values: CDR1 LNHDA, CDR2 SQIVND (reference sequence). CDR3 size: 14 residues. The CDR3 coding sequence is TGTGCCAGTTATGGGGGCGCGTCTAATGAAAAACTGTTTTTT. The encoded protein is CASYGGASNEKLFF.

This chain uses TRBV10-3 with TRBJ2-7, with 8 bases aligning to TRBD2. The CDR3 has 14 amino acids. Germline V lookup: CDR1 ENHRY, CDR2 SYGVKD. The trim removed 5 bases at V and 6 bases at J, leaving 9 bases unmatched. The CDR3 loop reads CAISPGLAFPEQYF. In DNA, the CDR3 is TGTGCCATCAGTCCCGGACTAGCTTTTCCCGAGCAGTACTTC.

This chain joins TRBV7-2 and TRBJ1-2, with 11 bases fitting TRBD1. Trimming cost V 5 bases and J 6 bases; bases outside gene matches: 14. The CDR3 extends over 17 amino acids. Germline lookup yields CDR1 SGHTA and CDR2 FQGNSA. CDR3 sequence: CASSPSGTGGQSDGYTF. The CDR3 bases are TGTGCCAGCAGCCCCTCCGGGACAGGGGGGCAGTCGGATGGCTACACCTTC.

Here the CDR3 reads CASSPWTGKAFF. The CDR3 region has the DNA TGTGCCAGCAGTCCATGGACAGGGAAAGCTTTCTTT. The gene calls are TRBV2 and TRBJ1-1, with 8 positions matching TRBD1. From germline, CDR1 is SNHLY and CDR2 FYNNEI. J gave up 9 bases and V 5 bases, and 5 bases lay outside the gene matches. This CDR3 is built from 12 residues. The full variable domain, rest sourced from reference TRBV2 and TRBJ1-1, is EPEVTQTPSHQVTQMGQEVILRCVPISNHLYFYWYRQILGQKVEFLVSFYNNEISEKSEIFDDQFSVERPDGSNFTLKIRSTKLEDSAMYFCASSPWTGKAFFGQGTRLTVV.

This sequence joins TRBV5-6 and TRBJ2-5, with 9 nucleotides matching TRBD1. The V segment lost 4 bases and the J segment 4 bases; nucleotides outside the gene matches: 17. Germline V gives CDR1 SGHDT, CDR2 YYEEEE. The CDR3 has 18 amino acids. In nucleotides, the CDR3 is TGTGCCAGCAGCCAAACCTACCCCCGGGGACAGGGCGGAGAGACCCAGTACTTC. It translates to CASSQTYPRGQGGETQYF. Filled out from reference TRBV5-6 and TRBJ2-5, the complete variable domain reads DAGVTQSPTHLIKTRGQQVTLRCSPKSGHDTVSWYQQALGQGPQFIFQYYEEEERQRGNFPDRFSGHQFPNYSSELNVNALLLGDSALYLCASSQTYPRGQGGETQYFGPGTRLLVL.